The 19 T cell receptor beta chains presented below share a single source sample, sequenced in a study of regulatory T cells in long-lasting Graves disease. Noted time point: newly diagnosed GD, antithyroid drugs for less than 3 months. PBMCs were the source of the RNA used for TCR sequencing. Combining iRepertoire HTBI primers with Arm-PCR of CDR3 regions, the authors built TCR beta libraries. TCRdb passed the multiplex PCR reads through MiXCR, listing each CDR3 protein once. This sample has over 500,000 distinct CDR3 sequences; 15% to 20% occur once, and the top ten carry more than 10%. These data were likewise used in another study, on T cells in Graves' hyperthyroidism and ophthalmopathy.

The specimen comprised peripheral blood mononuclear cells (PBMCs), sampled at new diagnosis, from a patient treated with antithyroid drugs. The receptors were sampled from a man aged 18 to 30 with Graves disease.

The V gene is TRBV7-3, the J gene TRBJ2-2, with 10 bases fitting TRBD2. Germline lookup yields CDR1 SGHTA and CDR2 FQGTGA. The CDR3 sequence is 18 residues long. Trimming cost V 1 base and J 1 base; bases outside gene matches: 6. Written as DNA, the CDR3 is TGTGCCAGCAGCTTAAAACCGGGACTAGCGCAGAACACCGGGGAGCTGTTTTTT. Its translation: CASSLKPGLAQNTGELFF.

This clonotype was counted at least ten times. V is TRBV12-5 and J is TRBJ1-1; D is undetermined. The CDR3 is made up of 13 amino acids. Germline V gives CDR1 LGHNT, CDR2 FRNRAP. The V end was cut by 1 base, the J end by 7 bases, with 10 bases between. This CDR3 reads CASGLEGSLEAFF. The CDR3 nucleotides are TGTGCTAGTGGTTTGGAGGGCAGCCTTGAAGCTTTCTTT. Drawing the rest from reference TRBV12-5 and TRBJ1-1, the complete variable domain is DARVTQTPRHKVTEMGQEVTMRCQPILGHNTVFWYRQTMMQGLELLAYFRNRAPLDDSGMPKDRFSAEMPDATLATLKIQPSEPRDSAVYFCASGLEGSLEAFFGQGTRLTVV.

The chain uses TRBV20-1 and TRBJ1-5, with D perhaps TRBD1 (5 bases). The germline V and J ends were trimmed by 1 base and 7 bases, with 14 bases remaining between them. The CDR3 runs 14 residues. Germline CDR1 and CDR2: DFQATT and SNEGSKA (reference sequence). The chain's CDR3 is CSARAMGDGQPQHF. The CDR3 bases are TGCAGTGCTAGAGCGATGGGGGACGGCCAGCCCCAGCATTTT.

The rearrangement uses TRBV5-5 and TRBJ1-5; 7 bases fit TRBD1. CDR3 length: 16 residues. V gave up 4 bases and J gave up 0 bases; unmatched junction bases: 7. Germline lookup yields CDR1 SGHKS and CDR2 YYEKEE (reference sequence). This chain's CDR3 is CASSRDSPYSNQPQHF. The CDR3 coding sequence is TGTGCCAGCAGCCGGGACAGCCCATATAGCAATCAGCCCCAGCATTTT. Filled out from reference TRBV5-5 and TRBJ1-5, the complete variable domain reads DAGVTQSPTHLIKTRGQQVTLRCSPISGHKSVSWYQQVLGQGPQFIFQYYEKEERGRGNFPDRFSARQFPNYSSELNVNALLLGDSALYLCASSRDSPYSNQPQHFGDGTRLSIL.

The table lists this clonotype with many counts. CDR3 amino acids: CASRPPGRRTEAFF. DNA for the CDR3: TGTGCCAGCAGACCTCCGGGACGCCGCACTGAAGCTTTCTTT. The chain has TRBV11-2 and TRBJ1-1; a weak D match, TRBD1 (5 bases). Trimming pared 6 bases from V and 4 bases from J, leaving 15 bases between. Germline assignment: CDR1 SGHAT and CDR2 FQNNGV. This CDR3 spans 14 amino acids.

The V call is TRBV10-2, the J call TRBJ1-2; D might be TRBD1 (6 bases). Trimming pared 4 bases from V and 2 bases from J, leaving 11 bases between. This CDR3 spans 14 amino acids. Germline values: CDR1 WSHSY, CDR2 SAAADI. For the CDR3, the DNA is TGCGCCAGCAGTGCCCCGGGGGGCAACTATGGCTACACCTTC. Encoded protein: CASSAPGGNYGYTF.

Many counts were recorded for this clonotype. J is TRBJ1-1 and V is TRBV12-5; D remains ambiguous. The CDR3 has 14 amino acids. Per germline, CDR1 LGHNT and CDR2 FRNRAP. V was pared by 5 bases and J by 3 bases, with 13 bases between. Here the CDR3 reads CASGPETVYTEAFF. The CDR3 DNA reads TGTGCTAGTGGTCCCGAAACAGTTTACACTGAAGCTTTCTTT.

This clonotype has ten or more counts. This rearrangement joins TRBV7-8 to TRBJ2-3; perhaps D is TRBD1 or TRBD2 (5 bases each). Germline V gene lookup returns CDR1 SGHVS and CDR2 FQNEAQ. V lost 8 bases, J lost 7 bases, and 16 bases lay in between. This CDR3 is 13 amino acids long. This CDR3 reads CASADTGRYTQYF. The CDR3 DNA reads TGTGCCAGCGCAGATACGGGACGGTATACGCAGTATTTT.

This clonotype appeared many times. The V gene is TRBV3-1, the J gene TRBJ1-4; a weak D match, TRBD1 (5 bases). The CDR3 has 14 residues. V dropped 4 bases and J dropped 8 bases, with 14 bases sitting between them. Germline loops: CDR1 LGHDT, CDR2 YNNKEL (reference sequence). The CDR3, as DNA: TGTGCCAGCAGCCCCACCAGGGTACGAGAAAAACTGTTTTTT. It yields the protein CASSPTRVREKLFF.

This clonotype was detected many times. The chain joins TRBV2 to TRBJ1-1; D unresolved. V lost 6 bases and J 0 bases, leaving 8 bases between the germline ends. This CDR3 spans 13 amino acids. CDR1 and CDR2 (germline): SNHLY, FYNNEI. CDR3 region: CASSKPMNTEAFF. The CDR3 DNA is TGTGCCAGCAGCAAACCTATGAACACTGAAGCTTTCTTT.

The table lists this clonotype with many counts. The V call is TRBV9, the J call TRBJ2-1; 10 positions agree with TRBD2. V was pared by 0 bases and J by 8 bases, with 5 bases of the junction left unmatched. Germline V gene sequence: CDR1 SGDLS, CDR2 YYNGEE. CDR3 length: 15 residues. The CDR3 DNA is TGTGCCAGCAGCGTAGAAAGCGGGAGGGGTGATGAGCAGTTCTTC. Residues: CASSVESGRGDEQFF.

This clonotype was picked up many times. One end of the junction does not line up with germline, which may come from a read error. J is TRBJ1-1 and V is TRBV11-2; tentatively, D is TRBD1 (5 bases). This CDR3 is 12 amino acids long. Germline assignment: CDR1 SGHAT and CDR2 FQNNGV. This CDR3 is CASSSLGALIPF. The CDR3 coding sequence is TGTGCCAGCAGCTCTCTAGGGGCACTGATTCCCTTT.

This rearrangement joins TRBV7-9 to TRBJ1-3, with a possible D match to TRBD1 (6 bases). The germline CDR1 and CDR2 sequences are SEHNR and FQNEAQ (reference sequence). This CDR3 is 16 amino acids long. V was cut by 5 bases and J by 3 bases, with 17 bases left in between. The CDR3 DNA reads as TGTGCCAGCAGCAACGAGAGGGGGGGGCTTGGAAACACCATATATTTT. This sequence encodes CASSNERGGLGNTIYF.

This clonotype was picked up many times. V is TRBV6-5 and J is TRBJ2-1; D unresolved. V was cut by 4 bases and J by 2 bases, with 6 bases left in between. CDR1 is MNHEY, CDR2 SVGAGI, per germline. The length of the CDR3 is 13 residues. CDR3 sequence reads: CASSSLPYNEQFF. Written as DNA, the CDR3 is TGTGCCAGCAGTTCCCTACCCTACAATGAGCAGTTCTTC.

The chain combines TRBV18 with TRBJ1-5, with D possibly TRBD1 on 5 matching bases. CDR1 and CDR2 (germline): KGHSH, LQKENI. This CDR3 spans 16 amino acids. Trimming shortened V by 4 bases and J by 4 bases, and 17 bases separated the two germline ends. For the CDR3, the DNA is TGTGCCAGCTCACTCAGCGGTGTGGGGACGAATCAGCCCCAGCATTTT. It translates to CASSLSGVGTNQPQHF.

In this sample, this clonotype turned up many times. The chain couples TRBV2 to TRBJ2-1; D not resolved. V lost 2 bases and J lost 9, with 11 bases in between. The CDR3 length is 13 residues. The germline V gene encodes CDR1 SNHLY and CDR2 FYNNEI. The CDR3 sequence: CASSESTGSEQFF. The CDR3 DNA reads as TGTGCCAGCAGTGAAAGTACGGGCAGTGAGCAGTTCTTC. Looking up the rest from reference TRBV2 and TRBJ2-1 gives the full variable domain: EPEVTQTPSHQVTQMGQEVILRCVPISNHLYFYWYRQILGQKVEFLVSFYNNEISEKSEIFDDQFSVERPDGSNFTLKIRSTKLEDSAMYFCASSESTGSEQFFGPGTRLTVL.

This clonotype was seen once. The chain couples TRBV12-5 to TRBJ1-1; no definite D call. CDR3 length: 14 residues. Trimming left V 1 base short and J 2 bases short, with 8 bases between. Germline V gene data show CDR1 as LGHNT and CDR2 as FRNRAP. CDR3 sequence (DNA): TGTGCTAGTGGTTTGGCCATAATAAACACTGAAGCTTTCTTT. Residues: CASGLAIINTEAFF. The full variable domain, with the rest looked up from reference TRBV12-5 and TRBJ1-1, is DARVTQTPRHKVTEMGQEVTMRCQPILGHNTVFWYRQTMMQGLELLAYFRNRAPLDDSGMPKDRFSAEMPDATLATLKIQPSEPRDSAVYFCASGLAIINTEAFFGQGTRLTVV.

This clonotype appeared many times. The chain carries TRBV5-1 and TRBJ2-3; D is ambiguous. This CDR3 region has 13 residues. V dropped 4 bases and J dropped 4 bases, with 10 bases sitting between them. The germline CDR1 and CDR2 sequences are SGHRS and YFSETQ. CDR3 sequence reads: CASSVELPDTQYF. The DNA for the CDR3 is TGCGCCAGCAGCGTCGAACTCCCAGATACGCAGTATTTT.

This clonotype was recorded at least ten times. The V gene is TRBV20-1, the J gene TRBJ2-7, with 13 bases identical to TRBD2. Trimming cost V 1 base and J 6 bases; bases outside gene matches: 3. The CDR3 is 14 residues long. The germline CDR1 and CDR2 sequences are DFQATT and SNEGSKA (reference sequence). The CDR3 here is CSARGLAGGVEQYF. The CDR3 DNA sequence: TGCAGTGCTAGAGGACTAGCGGGGGGCGTCGAGCAGTACTTC.